The present T cell receptor (beta chain) was sequenced within a study of T cell responses to AZD1222 COVID-19 vaccine. Findings of the study overall: Donors were largely white British and mainly female; clonal diversity was possibly underestimated. Repertoires in all cases were sampled only once the peak T cell response had passed. Reports indicate that nearly half of spike-specific TCRs are directed at unmutated variant regions. The breadth and depth of Spike-specific TCRs increased once two AZD1222 doses had been given.

Clones were sequenced by immunoSEQ multiplex PCR, and TCRdb holds only the in-frame ones, with some missing. The sample includes more than 95,000 clones, roughly 90% seen only once; the top ten take around 1.5%. About this clone itself: Its target is not known.

This CDR3 comprises 15 residues. Germline CDR1 reads ENHRY; CDR2 reads SYGVKD. V was shortened by 2 bases and J by 5 bases, with 14 bases between the two germline ends. The chain couples TRBV10-3 to TRBJ2-3, with D perhaps TRBD2 (6 bases). The receptor comes from an adult in good health. Source: peripheral blood, taken on day 0 of AZD1222 vaccination. The CDR3 here is CAISEGGLGGDTQYF. The CDR3 DNA reads TGTGCCATCAGTGAGGGAGGGCTGGGCGGAGATACGCAGTATTTT.